This TCR beta chain was sequenced in a study of T cells in Graves' hyperthyroidism and ophthalmopathy. The CDR3 extends over 18 amino acids. Losses at the gene ends were 4 bases for V and 0 bases for J; bases not matched to a gene: 11. CDR1 SGHAT and CDR2 FQNNGV come from the germline V gene. Exclusions: uncontrolled infection, other autoimmune disease, pregnancy, lactation. Every diagnosis used clinical symptoms, serum thyroxine and TRAb, thyroid ultrasound and orbital computed tomography. Authors of the study amplified TCR beta CDR3 regions from RNA transcripts. RT-PCR in the first round (using the HTBI primer set) targeted the TCR CDR3. Via MiXCR, TCRdb re-called the multiplex PCR reads, giving one row per CDR3 protein. The table has 400,000 to 550,000 distinct CDR3 sequences, 24% seen once. This clonotype was counted only a few times.

V is TRBV11-2 and J is TRBJ2-5; 10 positions match TRBD1. Sequencing input: blood. The TCR was taken from a woman in her 30s with Graves' ophthalmopathy. CDR3 amino acids: CASSSGTGAFEYQETQYF. DNA of the CDR3: TGTGCCAGCAGCTCGGGGACAGGGGCGTTTGAGTACCAAGAGACCCAGTACTTC.